Described below is a single T cell receptor beta chain sequence and its context. CDR3 size: 15 residues. The V end was cut by 4 bases, the J end by 10 bases, with 21 bases between. Germline CDR1 reads SGHDN; CDR2 reads FVKESK. For the second PCR, which ran for roughly 6 to 12 cycles, a sample-barcoded 5' primer and a J-beta primer mix were used. TCRdb re-derived calls from the 5' RACE reads in MiXCR, one entry per CDR3 protein. This sample has around 1.5 million distinct CDR3 sequences, with 40% to 50% found just once. The sample comes from a study of blood T cells in healthy people across ages. The sequencing sample was made of blood. The source is a woman younger than 30 in good health. The chain combines TRBV14 with TRBJ2-3; D is uncertain. CDR3 DNA: TGTGCCAGCAGCCCCCTGGCTCGCCCCAATATGGCGCAGTATTTT. Its translation is CASSPLARPNMAQYF.